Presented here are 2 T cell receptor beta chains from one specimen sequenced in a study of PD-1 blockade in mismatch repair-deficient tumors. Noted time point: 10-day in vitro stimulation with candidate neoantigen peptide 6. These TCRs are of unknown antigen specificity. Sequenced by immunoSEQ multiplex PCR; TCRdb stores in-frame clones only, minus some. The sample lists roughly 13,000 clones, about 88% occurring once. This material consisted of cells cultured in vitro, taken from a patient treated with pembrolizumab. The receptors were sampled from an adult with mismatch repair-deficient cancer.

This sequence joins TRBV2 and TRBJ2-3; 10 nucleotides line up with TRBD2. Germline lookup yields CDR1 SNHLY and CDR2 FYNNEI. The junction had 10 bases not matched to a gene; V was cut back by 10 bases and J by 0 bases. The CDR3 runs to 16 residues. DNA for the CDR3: TGTGCCACCGCGCCTGGACTAGCGGTTAGCACAGATACGCAGTATTTT. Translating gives CATAPGLAVSTDTQYF.

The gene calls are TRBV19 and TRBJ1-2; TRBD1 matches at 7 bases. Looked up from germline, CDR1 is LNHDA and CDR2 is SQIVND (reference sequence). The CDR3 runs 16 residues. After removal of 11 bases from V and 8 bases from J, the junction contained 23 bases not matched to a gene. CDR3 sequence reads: CAAADVRKSGQFGYTF. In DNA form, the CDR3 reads TGTGCCGCTGCAGACGTCCGAAAATCGGGACAGTTCGGCTACACCTTC.